This is a list of T cell receptor beta chains from one sample in a study of cytomegalovirus exposure and HLA in healthy donors. Clones were read by immunoSEQ multiplex PCR, and TCRdb kept only the in-frame ones, dropping some. The top ten hold about 0.85% of the sample, which has around 300,000 clones, around 89% seen once. Source material: PBMCs. These TCRs come from a woman aged 18-30 years in good health and CMV-seronegative. The CDR3 runs from the conserved cysteine through the conserved F or W. Fields, in order: clone size, D gene, V gene, CDR3 length, J gene, CDR3 DNA, CDR3 protein. A D gene is named only where the DNA matches it firmly. A row's size may be missing; if present it is once, few, many or a size class.

>.|TRBD2|TRBV14|15|TRBJ2-5
TGTGCCAGCAGCGCCTTTTCCGCGGGAGAAAGGACCCAGTACTTC
CASSAFSAGERTQYF
>few|.|TRBV27|11|TRBJ1-2
TGTGCCAGCGCGGGGGCAGGGGGCTACACCTTC
CASAGAGGYTF
>.|TRBD2|TRBV6-1|16|TRBJ2-1
TGTGCCAGCAGTGGACTAGCGGGATTCTCCTACAATGAGCAGTTCTTC
CASSGLAGFSYNEQFF
>.|.|TRBV6-4|17|TRBJ2-3
TGTGCCAGCAGTGACCATTCACAGGGAGGGGGCACAGATACGCAGTATTTT
CASSDHSQGGGTDTQYF
>.|.|TRBV9|15|TRBJ2-1
TGTGCCAGCAGCGTAAGCGCCAGCTCCTACAATGAGCAGTTCTTC
CASSVSASSYNEQFF
>.|TRBD1|TRBV9|12|TRBJ2-3
TGTGCCAGCAGCCCGGACAGGGCCGCGCAGTATTTT
CASSPDRAAQYF
>.|.|TRBV4-1|16|TRBJ1-2
TGCGCCAGCAGCCAGCCACAACAGGGAACTAACTATGGCTACACCTTC
CASSQPQQGTNYGYTF
>.|.|TRBV2|15|TRBJ2-7
TGTGCCAGCAGTGAAGATAGTGGCTACCTCGGGGAGCAGTACTTC
CASSEDSGYLGEQYF
>few|.|TRBV2|14|TRBJ2-2
TGTGCCAGCAGTGAAGCTCGTGTATCCGGGGAGCTGTTTTTT
CASSEARVSGELFF
>.|TRBD2|TRBV10-1|15|TRBJ2-5
TGCGCCAGCTCCCGGGGGGGGGCGCCATGGGAGACCCAGTACTTC
CASSRGGAPWETQYF
>.|.|TRBV19|13|TRBJ1-2
TGTGCCAGTACGCTTCCAGGGAGGTATGGCTACACCTTC
CASTLPGRYGYTF
>once|.|TRBV6-5|13|TRBJ1-1
TGTGCCAGAAATCAGGGAGGTAAGACTGAAGCTTTCTTT
CARNQGGKTEAFF
>.|.|TRBV23-1|13|TRBJ2-7
TGCGCCAGCAGTCCCCGCGGCTACTACGAGCAGTACTTC
CASSPRGYYEQYF
>.|TRBD1|TRBV4-3|19|TRBJ2-6
TGCGCCAGCAGCCAACCAACAACAGGGGGCATATCTGGGGCCAACGTCCTGACTTTC
CASSQPTTGGISGANVLTF
>.|TRBD1|TRBV19|14|TRBJ2-7
TGTGCCAGTAGCCTACAGGGGTCCACGCACGAGCAGTACTTC
CASSLQGSTHEQYF
>.|TRBD1|TRBV5-6|15|TRBJ1-1
TGTGCCAGCAGCTCGAGCCCGGGACAGATAATTGAAGCTTTCTTT
CASSSSPGQIIEAFF
>.|TRBD1|TRBV13|15|TRBJ2-3
TGTGCCAGCAGCCTACGGACAGGGTATACAGATACGCAGTATTTT
CASSLRTGYTDTQYF
>once|.|TRBV11-3|12|TRBJ1-1
TGTGCCAGCAGCCTACAGGGCACTGAAGCTTTCTTT
CASSLQGTEAFF
>.|.|TRBV5-1|14|TRBJ1-1
TGCGCCAGCAGCTTGGGGCCAACGAACGCTGAAGCTTTCTTT
CASSLGPTNAEAFF
>.|TRBD1|TRBV11-2|16|TRBJ1-2
TGTGCCAGCAGCTTAATACCAGGGGGGCCAACTCGGGGCTACACCTTC
CASSLIPGGPTRGYTF
>.|TRBD2|TRBV6-5|14|TRBJ2-2
TGTGCCAGCGAGCGCGGGCGGGGGACCGGGGAGCTGTTTTTT
CASERGRGTGELFF
>.|.|TRBV6-5|14|TRBJ2-2
TGTGCCAGCAGTTCCCCAGGGGACACCGGGGAGCTGTTTTTT
CASSSPGDTGELFF
>.|.|TRBV1|16|TRBJ2-1
TGCACCAGCAGCCTCAGGACTAGCGGGTTCTACAATGAGCAGTTCTTC
CTSSLRTSGFYNEQFF
>.|.|TRBV6-1|12|TRBJ2-2
TGTGCCAGCAGTCGGACACTCGGGGAGCTGTTTTTT
CASSRTLGELFF
>.|.|TRBV27|12|TRBJ2-7
TGTGCCAGCAGTTTTCCCGGGTCCAATTGGTACTTC
CASSFPGSNWYF
>.|.|TRBV6-5|12|TRBJ1-1
TGTGCCAGCAGTGAGGCGGGACTTGGAGCTTTCTTT
CASSEAGLGAFF
>.|.|TRBV28|13|TRBJ2-7
TGTGCCAGCAGTTTGCAGGGGTTCGACGAGCAGTACTTC
CASSLQGFDEQYF
>.|TRBD1|TRBV7-7|13|TRBJ1-4
TGTGCCAGCAGTTCCGACAGGGGGGGAAAACTGTTTTTT
CASSSDRGGKLFF
>.|TRBD2|TRBV2|15|TRBJ2-1
TGTGCCAGCTGCGAGCGGGATGTCCCCTACAATGAGCAGTTCTTC
CASCERDVPYNEQFF
>.|TRBD1|TRBV6-1|15|TRBJ1-3
TGTGCCAGCTCAATCCAGGGGGAAGCTGGAAACACCATATATTTT
CASSIQGEAGNTIYF
>.|.|TRBV4-3|13|TRBJ1-1
TGCGCCAGCAGCCAAGTACGGGGGACTGAAGCTTTCTTT
CASSQVRGTEAFF
>.|TRBD2|TRBV2|15|TRBJ2-1
TGTGCCAGCCGCAGCGGGAGCAATTTCCACAATGAGCAGTTCTTC
CASRSGSNFHNEQFF
>.|.|TRBV9|16|TRBJ2-2
TGTGCCAGCAGCCCCTCCCCGTCGGGGGTTACCGGGGAGCTGTTTTTT
CASSPSPSGVTGELFF
>.|TRBD2|TRBV2|12|TRBJ2-1
TGTGCCAGGGTAGCGGGAGCACGGGAGCAGTTCTTC
CARVAGAREQFF
>once|TRBD2|TRBV29-1|16|TRBJ2-1
TGCAGCGTTGAAGGGTTTGGACTAGCGGGCATCAATGAGCAGTTCTTC
CSVEGFGLAGINEQFF
>.|.|TRBV29-1|15|TRBJ2-2
TGCAGCGCCGGGGACGGCAGGGGGGACACCGGGGAGCTGTTTTTT
CSAGDGRGDTGELFF
>.|TRBD1|TRBV6-1|15|TRBJ1-2
TGTGCCAGCAGTGCTCGGACAGGGGGAAACTATGGCTACACCTTC
CASSARTGGNYGYTF
>.|TRBD2|TRBV29-1|12|TRBJ2-1
TGCAGCGTTACCCGGGGGGTGAATGAGCAGTTCTTC
CSVTRGVNEQFF
>once|.|TRBV9|14|TRBJ1-2
TGTGCCAGCGGCCGGGGGGCCGGGGACTATGGCTACACCTTC
CASGRGAGDYGYTF
>.|TRBD2|TRBV6-5|15|TRBJ2-1
TGTGCCAGCAGTAAATTAGCGGGAGAGTACAATGAGCAGTTCTTC
CASSKLAGEYNEQFF
>.|.|TRBV28|15|TRBJ1-1
TGTGCCAGCACCCCAACGGGAGAGGTGACCACTGAAGCTTTCTTT
CASTPTGEVTTEAFF
>once|.|TRBV28|13|TRBJ1-2
TGTGCCAGCAGTTTCTTACAGGGCTATGGCTACACCTTC
CASSFLQGYGYTF